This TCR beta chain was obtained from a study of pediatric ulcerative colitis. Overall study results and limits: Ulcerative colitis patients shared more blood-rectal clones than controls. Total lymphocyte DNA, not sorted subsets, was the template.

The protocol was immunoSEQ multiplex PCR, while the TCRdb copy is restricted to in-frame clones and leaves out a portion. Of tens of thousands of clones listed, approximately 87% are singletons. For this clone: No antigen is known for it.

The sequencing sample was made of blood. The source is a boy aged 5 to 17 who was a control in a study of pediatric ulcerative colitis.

CDR3: CASSVETGGTGELFF. CDR3 nucleotides: TGTGCCAGCAGTGTGGAGACAGGGGGCACCGGGGAGCTGTTTTTT. V and J are TRBV6-1 and TRBJ2-2; 9 nucleotides align to TRBD1. The V gene end was trimmed by 4 bases and the J gene end by 4 bases; junction bases not matched to a gene: 4. Germline assignment: CDR1 MNHNS and CDR2 SASEGT. CDR3 length: 15 amino acids.